Listed below are T cell receptor beta chains from one sample, sequenced in a study of cytomegalovirus exposure and HLA in healthy donors. Sequencing used immunoSEQ multiplex PCR; TCRdb keeps in-frame clones, though not all of them. Here the sample spans 350,000 or so clones, roughly 88% being singletons. The specimen was PBMCs. Receptors originate from a woman aged 18-29 years in good health and CMV-seronegative. The conserved cysteine and the conserved F or W are not part of the CDR3 here.

CDR3 | J | length | V
ASTRTGTGFGYT | TRBJ1-2 | 12 | TRBV6-5
ASSDRTGELF | TRBJ2-2 | 10 | TRBV6-5
ASSRGLESDEQF | TRBJ2-1 | 12 | TRBV7-3
ASSPGTSGSMVGELF | TRBJ2-2 | 15 | TRBV5-1
ASSLIQGGYGYT | TRBJ1-2 | 12 | TRBV7-6
ASSFRGGSNTGELF | TRBJ2-2 | 14 | TRBV11-3
ASSLSVVYYGNTIY | TRBJ1-3 | 14 | TRBV13
ASSQDWGGQQETQY | TRBJ2-5 | 14 | TRBV4-3
SVVPRVGNTEAF | TRBJ1-1 | 12 | TRBV29-1
ASTVSAKNIQY | TRBJ2-4 | 11 | TRBV6-1